This T cell receptor (beta chain) was captured in a study of monozygotic twins with inflammatory bowel disease. Study-level points and caveats: Repertoires of patients may have been made more variable by differing immunosuppressive treatments.

For each CDR3 protein, TCRdb gives one entry from its re-call of the 5' RACE reads, without DNA. This listing includes about 420,000 distinct CDR3 sequences. CDR3 length: 13 residues. Per the germline V gene, CDR1 is DFQATT and CDR2 is SNEGSKA (reference sequence). In regard to this clonotype: Its antigen remains unknown.

The rearrangement joins TRBV20-1 to TRBJ2-1; as DNA is missing, the TRBD2 call by TCRdb cannot be tested. The TCR comes from a human donor with ulcerative colitis or Crohn's disease, or a healthy co-twin of an affected twin (not recorded which). The sample was blood. CDR3 sequence: CSARGGFYNEQFF.